The present T cell receptor (beta chain) was sequenced within a study of blood T cell repertoires in COVID-19. Study context: Collection of acute and convalescent COVID-19 samples took place in the United States, Italy and Spain.

Patients from Seattle were sampled longitudinally, starting during active infection. Original processing methods: Reference gene primer amplification yielded estimated nucleated cell counts. Some clones are missing from TCRdb's copy, which holds only in-frame ones; the method was immunoSEQ multiplex PCR. V, J and clone size are taken as reported in that table, and D and trimming were inferred from the DNA itself. The sample lists approximately 300,000 clones, around 90% occurring once. The V end was cut by 0 bases, the J end by 4 bases, with 7 bases between. The length of the CDR3 is 13 residues. The germline gives CDR1 SGHDT, CDR2 YYEEEE.

The sequence derives from a young woman with COVID-19, enrolled during active disease. The J gene is TRBJ1-2, the V gene TRBV5-6, with D hard to call. Sequencing was done on a sample of peripheral blood. DNA of the CDR3: TGTGCCAGCAGCTTGGGAGAAGCCTATGGCTACACCTTC. This encodes CASSLGEAYGYTF.